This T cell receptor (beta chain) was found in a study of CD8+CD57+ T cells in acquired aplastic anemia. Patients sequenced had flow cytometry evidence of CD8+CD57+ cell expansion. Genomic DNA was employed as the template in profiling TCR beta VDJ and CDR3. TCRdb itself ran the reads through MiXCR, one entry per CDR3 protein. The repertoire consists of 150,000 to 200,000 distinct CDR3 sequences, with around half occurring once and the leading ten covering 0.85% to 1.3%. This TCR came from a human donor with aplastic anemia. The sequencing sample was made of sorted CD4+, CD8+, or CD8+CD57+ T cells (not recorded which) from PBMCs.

CDR3 in amino acids: CASSDRGARETQYF. In nucleotides, the CDR3 is TGTGCCAGCAGTGACCGGGGGGCTAGGGAGACCCAGTACTTC. The chain joins TRBV6-1 to TRBJ2-5, with D maybe TRBD2 (7 bases). The CDR3 sequence is 14 residues long. Germline values: CDR1 MNHNS, CDR2 SASEGT. Trimming left V 3 bases short and J 5 bases short, with 13 bases between.